This is a list of T cell receptor beta chains from one sample in a study of blood T cell repertoires in COVID-19. Here immunoSEQ multiplex PCR was the method, and the copy in TCRdb shows in-frame clones only, minus some. The sample consists of nearly 250,000 clones, roughly 88% of them appearing once. The sequencing input was PBMCs or T cells enriched from blood (not recorded which). All receptors come from a woman between 45 and 65 years old who had recovered from COVID-19. CDR3s include the opening cysteine and the closing phenylalanine or tryptophan.

J | V | length | CDR3
TRBJ2-7 | TRBV7-2 | 14 | CASSFRVSAGEQYF
TRBJ2-2 | TRBV19 | 18 | CASSILAGNSLDTGELFF
TRBJ1-5 | TRBV23-1 | 16 | CASSQLDPGSHQPQHF
TRBJ2-7 | TRBV12-3/TRBV12-4 | 13 | CASREFQGLEQYF
TRBJ1-6 | TRBV3-1/TRBV3-2 | 15 | CASSFTSGGSSPLHF
TRBJ1-5 | TRBV2 | 13 | CASSEARDQPQHF
TRBJ2-1 | TRBV28 | 15 | CASSPGTQPYNEQFF
TRBJ2-7 | TRBV5-6 | 14 | CASSAGQGVYEQYF
TRBJ2-5 | TRBV5-4 | 15 | CASSLVQGNQETQYF
TRBJ1-6 | TRBV7-2 | 15 | CASSLVVGGTSPLHF
TRBJ1-1 | TRBV2 | 12 | CASRRQAGGAFF
TRBJ2-2 | TRBV2 | 13 | CASSIPGAGELFF
TRBJ1-3 | TRBV7-2 | 16 | CASSLGQLLSGNTIYF
TRBJ2-7 | TRBV5-4 | 15 | CASSSAQGSSYEQYF
TRBJ2-7 | TRBV7-9 | 17 | CASSLTIRDWPFYEQYF
TRBJ1-2 | TRBV7-2 | 15 | CASSQNRQGAHGYTF
TRBJ1-1 | TRBV7-9 | 13 | CASSLLGGTEAFF
TRBJ1-6 | TRBV7-2 | 14 | CASSTRGGNSPLHF
TRBJ2-2 | TRBV7-3 | 23 | CASSLTFGASGGPPAVSTGELFF
TRBJ1-6 | TRBV6-8 | 15 | CASSSRHPYNSPLHF
TRBJ1-3 | TRBV25-1 | 13 | CASSIQAGNTIYF
TRBJ1-5 | TRBV7-8 | 14 | CASTRHRDNQPQHF
TRBJ1-6 | TRBV5-5 | 16 | CASSVSGDRANSPLHF
TRBJ2-2 | TRBV9 | 16 | CASSGRQNANTGELFF